The 7 T cell receptor beta chains below all came from one sample that was sequenced in a study of shared clonotypes between healthy human individuals. Only in-frame clones appear in the TCRdb table, and some are missing; sequencing was by immunoSEQ multiplex PCR. Of about 490,000 clones detected, about 82% appear once; the ten largest clones hold over 10%. The sample taken for sequencing was PBMCs. These receptors all stem from a woman in her thirties or forties in good health. Some clones in this sample may be carry-over from other donors' samples.

This clone appeared a single time. The rearrangement joins TRBV2 to TRBJ2-2, with TRBD2 matching 7 bases. The CDR3 has 14 amino acids. J lost 6 bases, V lost 5 bases, and 6 bases had no gene match. Germline values: CDR1 SNHLY, CDR2 FYNNEI. Here the CDR3 reads CASSSLGGPGELFF. The DNA of the CDR3 is TGTGCCAGCAGTAGCCTGGGAGGGCCCGGGGAGCTGTTTTTT.

The chain is built from TRBV29-1 and TRBJ2-4, with D tentatively TRBD1 (6 bases). Germline-derived CDR1 and CDR2 are SQVTM and ANQGSEA. This CDR3 has 15 amino acids. Trimming took 4 bases from V and 0 from J, leaving 13 bases between them. CDR3 sequence: CSVGDKVLAKNIQYF. The DNA of the CDR3 is TGCAGCGTTGGGGACAAAGTACTAGCCAAAAACATTCAGTACTTC.

The chain has TRBV30 and TRBJ2-5; 7 positions match TRBD2. The DNA end is more similar to TRBJ2-7, so the J call may be wrong. Looked up from germline, CDR1 is GTSNPN and CDR2 is SVGIG (reference sequence). CDR3 length equals 12 residues. In DNA, the CDR3 is TGTGCCTCAGCGGGATCTCCCTACGAGCAGTACTTC. This gives the protein CASAGSPYEQYF.

For this clone: A far larger clone lies a single base away; this is likely a read error. Distinct nucleotide sequences in the sample also encode this CDR3. Here the CDR3 DNA reads TGCGCCAGCAGCCAAGATTGGGGCGTCGAGCAGTATTTC. Its translation: CASSQDWGVEQYF. The V and J genes are TRBV4-3 and TRBJ2-7; the D gene is possibly TRBD1 (5 bases). Germline lookup yields CDR1 LGHNA and CDR2 YSLEER. This CDR3 has 13 residues.

This clone was seen only a few times. This chain joins TRBV5-1 and TRBJ2-7; D perhaps matches TRBD1 (6 bases). Trimming stripped 0 bases from V and 2 bases from J, with 12 bases between. In germline, CDR1 is SGHRS, CDR2 YFSETQ. The CDR3 totals 15 residues. The CDR3, as DNA: TGCGCCAGCAGCTTGGGACGACAGGAGACCTACGAGCAGTACTTC. It encodes CASSLGRQETYEQYF.

The table lists this clone with a few counts. The chain carries TRBV7-4 and TRBJ1-3; 7 positions match TRBD1. CDR1 is SGHVT and CDR2 is SQSDAQ in the germline V gene. J lost 1 base, V lost 5 bases, and 8 bases had no gene match. The CDR3 totals 16 residues. The CDR3 sequence is CASSHRDRFSGNTIYF. In DNA, the CDR3 is TGTGCCAGCAGCCACCGGGACAGATTTTCTGGAAACACCATATATTTT.

J is TRBJ1-1 and V is TRBV9; no firm D call. This CDR3 is 13 amino acids long. Trimming removed 3 bases at V and 4 bases at J, with 10 bases between. Germline V gene lookup returns CDR1 SGDLS and CDR2 YYNGEE. The CDR3 loop reads CASSGPLGTEAFF. As DNA, the CDR3 is TGTGCCAGCAGCGGACCCTTGGGCACTGAAGCTTTCTTT.